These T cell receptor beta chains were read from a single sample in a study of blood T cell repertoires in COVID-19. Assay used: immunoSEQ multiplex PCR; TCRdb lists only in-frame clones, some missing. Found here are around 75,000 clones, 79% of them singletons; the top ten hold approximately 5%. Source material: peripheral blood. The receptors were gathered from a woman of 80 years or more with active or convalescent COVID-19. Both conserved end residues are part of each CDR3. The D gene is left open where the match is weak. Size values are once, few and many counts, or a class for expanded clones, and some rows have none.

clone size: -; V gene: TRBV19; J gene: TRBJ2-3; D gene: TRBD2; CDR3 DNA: TGTGCCAGTAGTAAGCCTAGCGGGGAAATCCGGGGAGATACGCAGTATTTT; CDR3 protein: CASSKPSGEIRGDTQYF
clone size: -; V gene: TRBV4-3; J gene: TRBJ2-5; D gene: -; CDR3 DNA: TGCGCCAGCAGCCATGCCACAGGTAGCCATGGGGAGACCCAGTACTTC; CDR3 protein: CASSHATGSHGETQYF
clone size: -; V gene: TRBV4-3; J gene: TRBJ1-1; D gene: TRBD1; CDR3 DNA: TGCGCCAGCAGCCAAGATCTGTCCGGGACAGGTATTTTTATGAACACTGAAGCTTTCTTT; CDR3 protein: CASSQDLSGTGIFMNTEAFF
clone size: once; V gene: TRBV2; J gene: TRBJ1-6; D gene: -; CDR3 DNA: TGTGCCAGCAGTGAAGTAACCTTCCGGGGTGATTCACCCCTCCACTTT; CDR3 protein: CASSEVTFRGDSPLHF
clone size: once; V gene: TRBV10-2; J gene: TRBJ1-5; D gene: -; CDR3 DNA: TGCGCCAGCAGTGAAAGCGGAAGTTGGAGGAATCAGCCCCAGCATTTT; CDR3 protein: CASSESGSWRNQPQHF
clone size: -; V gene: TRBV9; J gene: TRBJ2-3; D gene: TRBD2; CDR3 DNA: TGTGCCAGCAGCGTACTAGCGGGAGGGAAGAGCACAGATACGCAGTATTTT; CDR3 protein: CASSVLAGGKSTDTQYF
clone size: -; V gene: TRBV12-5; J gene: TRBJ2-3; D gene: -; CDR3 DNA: TGTGCTAGTGGTTTCGGTAGCGGAGAGGGGGATACGCAGTATTTT; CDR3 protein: CASGFGSGEGDTQYF
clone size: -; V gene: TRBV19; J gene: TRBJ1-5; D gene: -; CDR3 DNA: TGTGCCAGTATACTGACCTCAGGGTCAGGACAGCCCCAGCATTTT; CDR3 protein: CASILTSGSGQPQHF
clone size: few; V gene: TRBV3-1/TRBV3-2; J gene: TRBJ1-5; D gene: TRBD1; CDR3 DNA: TGTGCCAGCAGCCTTGACAGGGGGCAGGGTCAGCCCCAGCATTTT; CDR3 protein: CASSLDRGQGQPQHF
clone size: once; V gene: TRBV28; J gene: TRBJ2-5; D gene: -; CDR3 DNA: TGTGCCAGCAGTTTAGGGCACCTCCCAGAGACCCAGTACTTC; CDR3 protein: CASSLGHLPETQYF
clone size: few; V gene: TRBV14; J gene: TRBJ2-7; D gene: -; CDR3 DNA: TGTGCCAGCAGCCAAGATCAAAGCCGAGCCTACGAGCAGTACTTC; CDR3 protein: CASSQDQSRAYEQYF
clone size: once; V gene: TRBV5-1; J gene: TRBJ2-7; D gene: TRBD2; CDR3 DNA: TGCGCCAGCAGCTTGGACCTAGCGGGGTCCTACGAGCAGTACTTC; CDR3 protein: CASSLDLAGSYEQYF
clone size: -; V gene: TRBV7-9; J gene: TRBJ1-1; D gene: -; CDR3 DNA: TGTGCCAGCAGCTACGACACAGGGAACACTGAAGCTTTCTTT; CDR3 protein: CASSYDTGNTEAFF
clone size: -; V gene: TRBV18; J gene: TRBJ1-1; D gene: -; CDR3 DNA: TGTGCCAGCTCACCGGAGGCCCACAAGGGCACTGAAGCTTTCTTT; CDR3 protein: CASSPEAHKGTEAFF
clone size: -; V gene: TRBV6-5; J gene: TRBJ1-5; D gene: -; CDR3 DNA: TGTGCCAGCAGGGCACTAGGACTGCTCAATCAGCCCCAGCATTTT; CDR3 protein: CASRALGLLNQPQHF
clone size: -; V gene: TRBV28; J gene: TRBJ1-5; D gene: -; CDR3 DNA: TGTGCCAGCAGTTTAGGATACGCTTATGACAGGCACAATCAGCCCCAGCATTTT; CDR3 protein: CASSLGYAYDRHNQPQHF
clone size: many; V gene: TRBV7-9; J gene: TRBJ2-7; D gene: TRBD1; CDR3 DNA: TGTGCCAGCAGCCCCCGACAGGGGTGGACCTACGAGCAGTACTTC; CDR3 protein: CASSPRQGWTYEQYF
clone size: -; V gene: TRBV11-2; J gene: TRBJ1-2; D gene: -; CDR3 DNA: TGTGCCAGCAGCTTAGGTTGGCCCAACTATGGCTACACCTTC; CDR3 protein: CASSLGWPNYGYTF
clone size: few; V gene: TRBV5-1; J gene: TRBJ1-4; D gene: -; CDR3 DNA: TGCGCCAGCAGCTTGATTTCGGGGGGCCGGGATGAAAAACTGTTTTTT; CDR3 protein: CASSLISGGRDEKLFF
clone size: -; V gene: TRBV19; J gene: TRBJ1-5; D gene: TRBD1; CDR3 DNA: TGTGCCAGTAGGAACAGGGGTAGCAATCAGCCCCAGCATTTT; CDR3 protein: CASRNRGSNQPQHF
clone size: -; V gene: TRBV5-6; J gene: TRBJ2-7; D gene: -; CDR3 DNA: TGTGCCAGCAGCCTGGGGGCCGACTACGAGCAGTACTTC; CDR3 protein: CASSLGADYEQYF
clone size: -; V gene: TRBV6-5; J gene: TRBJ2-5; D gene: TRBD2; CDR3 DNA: TGTGCCAGCACTATAGGAGCGGGAGTTGAGACCCAGTACTTC; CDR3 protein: CASTIGAGVETQYF
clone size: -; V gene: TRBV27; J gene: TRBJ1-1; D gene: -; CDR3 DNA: TGTGCCAGCAGTATACTTACTGGCCGGCTAGGCACTGAAGCTTTCTTT; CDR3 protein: CASSILTGRLGTEAFF
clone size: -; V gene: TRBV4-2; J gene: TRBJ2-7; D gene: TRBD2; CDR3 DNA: TGTGCCAGCAGCCAAGGCAGACTAGCGGAACTCCTTAACTCCTCCTACGAGCAGTACTTC; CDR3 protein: CASSQGRLAELLNSSYEQYF
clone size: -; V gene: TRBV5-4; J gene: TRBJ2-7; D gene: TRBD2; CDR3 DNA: TGTGCCAGCAGCCATCCCGGGGGGTCGATCTACGAGCAGTACTTC; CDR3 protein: CASSHPGGSIYEQYF
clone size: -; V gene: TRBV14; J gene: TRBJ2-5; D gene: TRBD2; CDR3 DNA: TGTGCCAGCAGCCAGACGACTCTAGCGGGGGGGGAGACCCAGTACTTC; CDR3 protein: CASSQTTLAGGETQYF
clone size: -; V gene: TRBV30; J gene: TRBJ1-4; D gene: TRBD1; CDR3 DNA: TGTGCCTGGAGACGCGGGACAGGGGTTTCTAATGAAAAACTGTTTTTT; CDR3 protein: CAWRRGTGVSNEKLFF
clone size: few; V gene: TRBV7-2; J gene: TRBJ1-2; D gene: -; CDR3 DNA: TGTGCCAGCAGCGACTCGCGGTACGGCTACACCTTC; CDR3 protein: CASSDSRYGYTF
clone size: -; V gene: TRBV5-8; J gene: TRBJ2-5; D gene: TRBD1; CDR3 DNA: TGTGCCAGCAGAGGACAGGGCGGCGTGGAGACCCAGTACTTC; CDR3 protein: CASRGQGGVETQYF
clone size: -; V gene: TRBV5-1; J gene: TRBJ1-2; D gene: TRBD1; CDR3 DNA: TGCGCCAGCAGCTTGGAAACAATGACAGGGAACTATGGCTACACCTTC; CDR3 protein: CASSLETMTGNYGYTF
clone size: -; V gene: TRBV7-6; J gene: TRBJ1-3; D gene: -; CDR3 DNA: TGTGCCAGCAGCTCCTGGACAGAGCCTGGAAACACCATATATTTT; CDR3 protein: CASSSWTEPGNTIYF
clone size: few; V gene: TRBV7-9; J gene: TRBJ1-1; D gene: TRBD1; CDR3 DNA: TGTGCCAGCAGCCCGACAGGGAACGTGGGCGACACTGAAGCTTTCTTT; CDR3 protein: CASSPTGNVGDTEAFF
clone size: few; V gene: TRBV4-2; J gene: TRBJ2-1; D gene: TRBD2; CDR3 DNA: TGTGCCAGCAGCCAAGAAAGTACTAGCGGGAGTCAGGCGCAGTTCTTC; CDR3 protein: CASSQESTSGSQAQFF
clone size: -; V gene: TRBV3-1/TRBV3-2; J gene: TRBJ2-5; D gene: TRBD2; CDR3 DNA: TGTGCCAGCAGTCGTCGACTAGCGGGAAAAGAGACCCAGTACTTC; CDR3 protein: CASSRRLAGKETQYF
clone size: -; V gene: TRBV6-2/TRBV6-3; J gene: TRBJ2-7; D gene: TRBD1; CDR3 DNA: TGTGCCAGCAGTTACGTCGGGACAGGATCCTACGAGCAGTACTTC; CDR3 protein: CASSYVGTGSYEQYF
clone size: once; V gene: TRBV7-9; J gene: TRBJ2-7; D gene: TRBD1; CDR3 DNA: TGTGCCAGCAGTCTTTACAACAGGGGCTCCTACGAGCAGTACTTC; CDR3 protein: CASSLYNRGSYEQYF
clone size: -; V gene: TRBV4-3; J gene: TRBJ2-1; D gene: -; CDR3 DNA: TGCGCCAGCAGCTCCGACCGGGGTTATGGGAATGAGCAGTTCTTC; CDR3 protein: CASSSDRGYGNEQFF
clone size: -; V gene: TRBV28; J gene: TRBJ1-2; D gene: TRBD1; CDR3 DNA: TGTGCCAGCAGTTTATGGCGGGCAGGGGGATCGAATGGCTACACCTTC; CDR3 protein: CASSLWRAGGSNGYTF
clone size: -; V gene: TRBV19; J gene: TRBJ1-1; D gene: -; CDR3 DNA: TGTGCCAGTAGTATAAGATTCGTCGGTGCCGAAGCTTTCTTT; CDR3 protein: CASSIRFVGAEAFF
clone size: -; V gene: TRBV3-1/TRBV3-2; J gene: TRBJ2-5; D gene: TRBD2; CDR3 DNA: TGTGCCAGCAGCCACTGGACTAGCGGGAGGGCCGGAGAGACCCAGTACTTC; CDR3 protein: CASSHWTSGRAGETQYF
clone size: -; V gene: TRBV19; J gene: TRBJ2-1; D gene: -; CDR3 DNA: TGTGCCAGTAGGAATCTCCCGGGATCCTCCTACAATGAGCAGTTCTTC; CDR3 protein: CASRNLPGSSYNEQFF
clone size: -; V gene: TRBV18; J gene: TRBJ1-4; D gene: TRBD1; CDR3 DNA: TGTGCCAGCTCATTCACCGGGACAGGGGGCTCAACTAATGAAAAACTGTTTTTT; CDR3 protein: CASSFTGTGGSTNEKLFF
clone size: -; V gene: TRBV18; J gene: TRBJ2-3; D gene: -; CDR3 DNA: TGTGCCAGCTCACCTAGTAGCAGCGCAGATACGCAGTATTTT; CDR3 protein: CASSPSSSADTQYF
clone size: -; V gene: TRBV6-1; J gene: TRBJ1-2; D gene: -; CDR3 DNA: TGTGCCAGCAGTGCCAACATCGGGGGGGCGCACTGGGCTAACTATGGCTACACCTTC; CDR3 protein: CASSANIGGAHWANYGYTF